This note documents a single T cell receptor (beta chain) sequence. Its cognate antigen is unknown. This entry is derived from a study of T cell responses to AZD1222 COVID-19 vaccine. Study in general: Pooling of second doses given at about 4 or about 12 weeks was done.

Germline lookup yields CDR1 MDHEN and CDR2 SYDVKM. The CDR3 contains 15 residues. Produced via immunoSEQ multiplex PCR; TCRdb's table is partial and in-frame only. The sample has about 97,000 clones; around 82% are singletons. Study-wide results and caveats: In the spike-specific TCR repertoire, nearly half reportedly target unmutated variant regions. Seropositive AZD1222 recipients at baseline numbered only 6 or 7.

This sample comprised peripheral blood, obtained on day 0 of AZD1222 vaccination. The source is an adult in good health. The genes are TRBV28 and TRBJ2-1, with D maybe TRBD2 (5 bases). CDR3 sequence: CASQAGGGTYNEQFF. The DNA of the CDR3 is TGTGCTTCCCAGGCGGGCGGAGGTACCTACAATGAGCAGTTCTTC.